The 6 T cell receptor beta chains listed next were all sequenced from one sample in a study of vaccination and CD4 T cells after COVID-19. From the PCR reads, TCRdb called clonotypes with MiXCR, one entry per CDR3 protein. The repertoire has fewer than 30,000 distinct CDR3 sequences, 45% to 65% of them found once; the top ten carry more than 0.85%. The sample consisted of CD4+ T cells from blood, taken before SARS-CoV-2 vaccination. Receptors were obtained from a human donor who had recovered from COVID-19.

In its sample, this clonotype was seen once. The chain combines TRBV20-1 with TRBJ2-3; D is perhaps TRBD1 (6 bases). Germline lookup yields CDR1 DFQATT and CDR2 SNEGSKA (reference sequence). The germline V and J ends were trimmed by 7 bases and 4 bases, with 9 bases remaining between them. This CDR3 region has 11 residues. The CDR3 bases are TGCAGTGGAGGGGGATCAGATACGCAGTATTTT. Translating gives CSGGGSDTQYF.

The CDR3 loop is CASRLGLGTEAFF. CDR3 nucleotide sequence: TGTGCCAGCAGGTTGGGGTTGGGCACTGAAGCTTTCTTT. The rearrangement uses TRBV6-1 and TRBJ1-1; D is unclear. Per the germline V gene, CDR1 is MNHNS and CDR2 is SASEGT. This CDR3 contains 13 residues. Trimming pared 6 bases from V and 4 bases from J, leaving 12 bases between.

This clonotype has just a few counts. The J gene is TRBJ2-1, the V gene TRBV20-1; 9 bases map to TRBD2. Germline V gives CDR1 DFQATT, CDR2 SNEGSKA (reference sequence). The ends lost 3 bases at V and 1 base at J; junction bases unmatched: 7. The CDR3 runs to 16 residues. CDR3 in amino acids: CSARKSAGGSYNEQFF. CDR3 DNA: TGCAGTGCTAGGAAGTCGGCGGGAGGGTCCTACAATGAGCAGTTCTTC.

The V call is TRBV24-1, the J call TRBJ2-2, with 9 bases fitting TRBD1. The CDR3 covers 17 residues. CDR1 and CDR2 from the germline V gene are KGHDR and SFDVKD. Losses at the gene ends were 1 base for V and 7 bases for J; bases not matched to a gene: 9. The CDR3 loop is CATSDFHGDRAIGELFF. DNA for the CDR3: TGTGCCACCAGTGATTTCCATGGGGACAGGGCGATCGGGGAGCTGTTTTTT.

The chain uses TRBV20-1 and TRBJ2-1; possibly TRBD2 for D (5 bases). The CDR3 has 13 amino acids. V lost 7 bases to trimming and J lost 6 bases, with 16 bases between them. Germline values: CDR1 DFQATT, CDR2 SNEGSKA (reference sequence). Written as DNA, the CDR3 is TGCAGTGGTGACGCGACTACGTCCAATGAGCAGTTCTTC. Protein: CSGDATTSNEQFF.

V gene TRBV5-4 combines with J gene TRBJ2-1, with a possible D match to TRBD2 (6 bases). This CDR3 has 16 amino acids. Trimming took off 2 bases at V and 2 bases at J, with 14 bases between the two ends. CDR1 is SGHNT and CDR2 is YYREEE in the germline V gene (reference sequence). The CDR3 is CASSFGGPYTYNEQFF. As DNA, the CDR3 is TGTGCCAGCAGCTTCGGGGGACCTTACACCTACAATGAGCAGTTCTTC.